The clone carrying this T cell receptor beta chain was counted only a few times. The CDR3 has 13 amino acids. Losses at the gene ends were 6 bases for V and 8 bases for J; bases not matched to a gene: 9. Germline V gene data show CDR1 as SGHTA and CDR2 as FQGNSA. Each mixed lymphocyte reaction held around 200,000 CFSE-labeled responders and around 200,000 irradiated violet-dye-labeled stimulators. Both CD3+CD4+ and CD3+CD8+ responders that were proliferating and CFSE-low underwent sorting after the reaction. This specimen belongs to a study of graft-versus-host responses after intestinal transplantation. At the level of the study: Each patient got anti-thymocyte globulin induction, then tacrolimus and steroids for approximately 3 years.

This table comes from immunoSEQ multiplex PCR, and its TCRdb copy is limited to in-frame clones, with some not included. The sample contains 20,000 to 25,000 clones, approximately 40% of which appear only once. Study results and caveats: Recipient-marrow GvH clones were detected, some having first appeared in ileum or blood.

Sequencing used alloreactive CD4+ T cells from a mixed lymphocyte reaction culture, obtained before intestinal transplant. The subset denotes: CFSE-low proliferating T cells sorted from roughly 6-day pre-transplant mixed lymphocyte reaction (GvH or HvG direction). The sequence came from a human patient who received an intestinal transplant. The V and J genes are TRBV7-2 and TRBJ1-2, with TRBD1 matching over 7 bases. The CDR3 nucleotides are TGTGCCAGCAGGCCAACAGGGGTGACCGGCTACACCTTC. Encoded protein: CASRPTGVTGYTF.